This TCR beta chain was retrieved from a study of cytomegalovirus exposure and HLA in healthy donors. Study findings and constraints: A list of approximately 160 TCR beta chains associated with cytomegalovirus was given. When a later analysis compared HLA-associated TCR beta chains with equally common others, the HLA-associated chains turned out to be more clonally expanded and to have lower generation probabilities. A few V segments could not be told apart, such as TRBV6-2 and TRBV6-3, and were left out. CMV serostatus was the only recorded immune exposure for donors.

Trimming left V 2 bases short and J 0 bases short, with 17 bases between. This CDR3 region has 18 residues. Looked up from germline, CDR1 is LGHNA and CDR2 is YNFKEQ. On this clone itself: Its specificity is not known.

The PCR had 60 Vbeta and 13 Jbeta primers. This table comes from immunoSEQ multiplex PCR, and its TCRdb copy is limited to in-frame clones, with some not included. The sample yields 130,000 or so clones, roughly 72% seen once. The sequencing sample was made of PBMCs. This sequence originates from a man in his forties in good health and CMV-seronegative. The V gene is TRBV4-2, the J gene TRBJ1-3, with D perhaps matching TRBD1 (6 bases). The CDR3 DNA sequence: TGTGCCAGCAGCCAATTGGGGGGGCAATCCTTCTCTGGAAACACCATATATTTT. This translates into CASSQLGGQSFSGNTIYF.